The 8 T cell receptor beta chains listed next were all sequenced from one sample in a study of shared clonotypes between healthy human individuals. Naive CD8 cells were CD45RO-negative, positively selected for CCR7, excluding terminally differentiated effector memory CD45RA+ cells. Profiled with immunoSEQ multiplex PCR; TCRdb holds only in-frame clones, not every one. The repertoire consists of about 1.9 million clones, with around 93% occurring once and the leading ten covering about 1.6%. Material: naive CD8+ T cells from PBMCs. The receptor source for this set is a man younger than 35 in good health. Some clones in this sample may be carry-over from other donors' samples.

This rearrangement joins TRBV15 to TRBJ2-2; the D is unclear. Trimming stripped 1 base from V and 0 bases from J, with 9 bases between. The CDR3 consists of 16 residues. Germline CDR1 and CDR2: LNHNV and YYDKDF (reference sequence). The CDR3 is CATSRVPGTNTGELFF. The CDR3 DNA reads TGTGCCACCAGCAGAGTACCAGGCACGAACACCGGGGAGCTGTTTTTT.

This chain uses TRBV30 with TRBJ1-1; D not resolved. The germline CDR1 and CDR2 sequences are GTSNPN and SVGIG (reference sequence). The CDR3 runs 14 residues. The ends were cut back, 5 bases at V and 0 bases at J, with 13 bases in the middle. CDR3 protein: CAWRVARVNTEAFF. CDR3 coding DNA: TGTGCCTGGCGCGTTGCTCGGGTGAACACTGAAGCTTTCTTT.

The gene calls are TRBV7-9 and TRBJ1-5; 7 positions match TRBD1. The V segment lost 3 bases and the J segment 4 bases; nucleotides outside the gene matches: 6. This CDR3 is built from 15 residues. The germline gives CDR1 SEHNR, CDR2 FQNEAQ (reference sequence). CDR3 bases: TGTGCCAGCAGCTTCTCCGGGACAGAGAATCAGCCCCAGCATTTT. This codes for CASSFSGTENQPQHF.

The chain combines TRBV5-8 with TRBJ2-3; tentatively, D is TRBD2 (6 bases). Trimming took off 4 bases at V and 4 bases at J, with 16 bases between the two ends. Germline assignment: CDR1 SGHTS and CDR2 YDEGEE. This CDR3 contains 15 residues. The DNA for the CDR3 is TGTGCCAGCAGCCCGGGATCCCCGGGGGCAGATACGCAGTATTTT. Translated: CASSPGSPGADTQYF.

J is TRBJ2-2 and V is TRBV7-2; TRBD1 aligns across 9 bases. CDR1 is SGHTA, CDR2 FQGNSA, per germline. With V trimmed by 5 bases and J by 7 bases, 11 bases remained unmatched. There are 16 residues in the CDR3. CDR3 sequence: CASSQWGTGYGGELFF. Written as DNA, the CDR3 is TGTGCCAGCAGCCAGTGGGGGACAGGGTATGGCGGGGAGCTGTTTTTT.

The rearrangement links TRBV13 to TRBJ2-7; 8 bases are shared with TRBD2. Germline V gene sequence: CDR1 PRHDT, CDR2 FYEKMQ (reference sequence). The CDR3 is 17 amino acids. Trimming removed 0 bases from V and 2 bases from J; junction bases left unmatched: 9. CDR3 protein: CASSLGRLAGSAYEQYF. The CDR3 nucleotides are TGTGCCAGCAGCTTAGGGCGCCTAGCGGGCAGCGCCTACGAGCAGTACTTC. Based on the CDR3 plus reference TRBV13 and TRBJ2-7, the full variable domain is AAGVIQSPRHLIKEKRETATLKCYPIPRHDTVYWYQQGPGQDPQFLISFYEKMQSDKGSIPDRFSAQQFSDYHSELNMSSLELGDSALYFCASSLGRLAGSAYEQYFGPGTRLTVT.

The chain couples TRBV27 to TRBJ2-7; 12 bases agree with TRBD2. CDR3 size: 17 residues. Germline-derived CDR1 and CDR2 are MNHEY and SMNVEV (reference sequence). The trim removed 2 bases at V and 1 base at J, leaving 6 bases unmatched. The CDR3 DNA reads TGTGCCAGCAGTTTAGGGCTAGCGGGAGGGCCGTCCTACGAGCAGTACTTC. Translating gives CASSLGLAGGPSYEQYF.

V is TRBV28 and J is TRBJ2-3; 11 bases agree with TRBD2. This CDR3 is 18 amino acids long. Germline loops: CDR1 MDHEN, CDR2 SYDVKM. V shed 2 bases and J 0 bases; nucleotides not matched to a gene: 7. CDR3 region: CASSLKLAGEASTDTQYF. CDR3 coding DNA: TGTGCCAGCAGTTTAAAACTAGCGGGAGAAGCTAGCACAGATACGCAGTATTTT.